What follows is one T cell receptor (beta chain) and its context. This sample is drawn from a study of blood T cell repertoires in COVID-19. Study-level background: Sites in the United States, Italy and Spain provided acute and convalescent COVID-19 samples. T cells, B-cell-depleted T cells, or PBMCs supplied cDNA or gDNA.

In the authors' workflow: Using reference gene primer amplification, nucleated cell counts were estimated. Produced via immunoSEQ multiplex PCR; TCRdb's table is partial and in-frame only. V and J calls and clone size are those listed in that table; D and trimming were worked out from the DNA. The sample yields some 260,000 clones, over 70% seen once. A Seattle source enrolled patients during active infection and followed them longitudinally. Trimming shortened V by 5 bases and J by 0 bases, and 14 bases separated the two germline ends. This CDR3 is built from 16 residues. CDR1 is SEHNR and CDR2 is FQNEAQ in the germline V gene (reference sequence).

Sequenced: peripheral blood. The V gene is TRBV7-9, the J gene TRBJ1-5; D gene unclear. This TCR derives from a woman between 70 and 85 years old with COVID-19, enrolled during active disease. In nucleotides, the CDR3 is TGTGCCAGCAGCCGCGGGCAACAAATTAGCAATCAGCCCCAGCATTTT. This translates into CASSRGQQISNQPQHF.